This TCR beta chain was retrieved from a study of blood T cell repertoires in COVID-19. Study-wide context: T cells, B-cell-depleted T cells, or PBMCs supplied cDNA or gDNA.

Across under 25 US areas, participants ranged in age from about 18 to 100 years. The CDR3 loop spans 15 amino acids. Between the trimmed V and J ends, which lost 7 bases and 3 bases, there was a span of 14 bases. The V gene's germline CDR1 is SGHNT and CDR2 YYREEE (reference sequence). Sequencing used immunoSEQ multiplex PCR; TCRdb keeps in-frame clones, though not all of them. Here the sample spans approximately 180,000 clones, approximately 80% being singletons. The chain carries TRBV5-4 and TRBJ1-6; no reliable D call. This clonotype was obtained from a woman aged 55-70 years with acute COVID-19. The specimen was PBMCs or T cells enriched from blood (not recorded which). CDR3 amino acids: CASDHAGFYNSPLHF. For the CDR3, the DNA is TGTGCCAGCGACCACGCAGGATTCTATAATTCACCCCTCCACTTT.